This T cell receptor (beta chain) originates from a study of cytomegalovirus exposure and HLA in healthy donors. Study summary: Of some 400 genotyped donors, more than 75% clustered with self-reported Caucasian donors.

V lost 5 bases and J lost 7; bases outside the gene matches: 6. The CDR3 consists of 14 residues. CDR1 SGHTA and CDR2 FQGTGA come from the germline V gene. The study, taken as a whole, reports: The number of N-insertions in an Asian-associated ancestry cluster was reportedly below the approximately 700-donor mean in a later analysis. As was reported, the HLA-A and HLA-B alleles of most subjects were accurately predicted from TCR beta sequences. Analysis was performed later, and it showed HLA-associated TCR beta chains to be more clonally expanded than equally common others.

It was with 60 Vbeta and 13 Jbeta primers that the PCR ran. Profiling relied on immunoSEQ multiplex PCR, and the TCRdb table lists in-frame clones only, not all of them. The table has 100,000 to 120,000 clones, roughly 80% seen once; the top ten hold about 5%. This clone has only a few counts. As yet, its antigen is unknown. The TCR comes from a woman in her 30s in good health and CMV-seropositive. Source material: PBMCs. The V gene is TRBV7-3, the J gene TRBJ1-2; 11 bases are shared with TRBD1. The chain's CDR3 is CASSQDRGRGGYTF. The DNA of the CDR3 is TGTGCCAGCAGCCAGGACAGGGGGCGGGGTGGCTACACCTTC.